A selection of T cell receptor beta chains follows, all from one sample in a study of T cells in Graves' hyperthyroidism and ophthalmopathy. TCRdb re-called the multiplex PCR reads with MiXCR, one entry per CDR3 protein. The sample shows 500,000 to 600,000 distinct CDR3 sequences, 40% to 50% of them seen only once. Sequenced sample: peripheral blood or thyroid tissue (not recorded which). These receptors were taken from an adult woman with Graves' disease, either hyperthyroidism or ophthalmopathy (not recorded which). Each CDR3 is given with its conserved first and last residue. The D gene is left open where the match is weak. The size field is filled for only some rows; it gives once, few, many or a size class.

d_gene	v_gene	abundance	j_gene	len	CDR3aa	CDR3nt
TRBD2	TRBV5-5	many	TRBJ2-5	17	CASSLRDAGEPQETQYF	TGTGCCAGCAGCTTGAGGGATGCGGGAGAACCCCAAGAGACCCAGTACTTC
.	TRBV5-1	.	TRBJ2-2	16	CANSLDGGRLTRELFF	TGCGCCAACAGCTTGGATGGGGGCAGGCTTACCAGGGAGCTGTTTTTT
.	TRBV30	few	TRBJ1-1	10	CAFLNTEAFF	TGTGCCTTTTTAAACACTGAAGCTTTCTTT
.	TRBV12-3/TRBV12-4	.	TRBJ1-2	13	CASSQTESYGYTF	TGTGCCAGCAGCCAGACAGAGTCTTATGGCTACACCTTC
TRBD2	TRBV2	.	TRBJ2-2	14	CASGWRESTGELFF	TGTGCCAGCGGTTGGCGGGAGAGCACCGGGGAGCTGTTTTTT
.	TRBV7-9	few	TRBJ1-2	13	CASSSDGGYGYTF	TGTGCCAGCAGCTCTGACGGGGGTTATGGCTACACCTTC
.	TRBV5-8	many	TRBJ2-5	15	CASSPPGQTQETQYF	TGTGCCAGCAGCCCTCCCGGACAAACACAAGAGACCCAGTACTTC
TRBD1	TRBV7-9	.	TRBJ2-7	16	CASSFGTGGSSYEQYF	TGTGCCAGCAGCTTCGGGACAGGGGGGAGCTCCTACGAGCAGTACTTC
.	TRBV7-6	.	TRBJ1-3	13	CASSLRLGNTIYF	TGTGCCAGCAGCTTACGTCTGGGAAACACCATATATTTT
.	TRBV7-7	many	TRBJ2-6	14	CASSLSPGANVLTF	TGTGCTAGCAGCTTAAGCCCTGGGGCCAACGTCCTGACTTTC
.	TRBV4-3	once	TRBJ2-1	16	CASSQVAGTSRNEQFF	TGCGCCAGCAGCCAAGTAGCAGGGACTTCGCGGAATGAGCAGTTCTTC
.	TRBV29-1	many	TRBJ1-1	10	CSGGNTEAFF	TGCAGCGGAGGGAACACTGAAGCTTTCTTT
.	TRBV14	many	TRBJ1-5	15	CASSQDRPGWQPQHF	TGTGCCAGCAGCCAAGATCGGCCAGGGTGGCAGCCCCAGCATTTT
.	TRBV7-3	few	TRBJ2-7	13	CASSLSSTYEQYF	TGTGCCAGCAGCTTATCGTCAACCTACGAGCAGTACTTC
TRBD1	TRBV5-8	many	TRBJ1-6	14	CASSSRDSRSPLHF	TGTGCCAGCAGCTCACGGGACAGCAGGTCACCCCTCCACTTT
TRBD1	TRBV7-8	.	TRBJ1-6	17	CASSKHIRTGERSPLHF	TGTGCCAGCAGCAAACATATTCGGACAGGGGAGAGATCACCCCTCCACTTT
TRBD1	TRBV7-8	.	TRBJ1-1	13	CASTPQRDREAFF	TGTGCCAGCACCCCTCAGAGGGACAGGGAAGCTTTCTTT
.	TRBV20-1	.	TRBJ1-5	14	CSAGSRVVDQPQHF	TGCAGTGCTGGGAGCAGGGTGGTGGATCAGCCCCAGCATTTT
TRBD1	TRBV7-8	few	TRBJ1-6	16	CASSLDRGGNNSPLHF	TGTGCCAGCAGCTTGGACAGGGGGGGGAATAATTCACCCCTCCACTTT
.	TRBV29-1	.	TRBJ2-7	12	CSLASTAYEQYF	TGCAGCTTAGCCTCGACAGCCTACGAGCAGTACTTC
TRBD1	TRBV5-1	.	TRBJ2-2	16	CASSLEGQVATGELFF	TGCGCCAGCAGCTTGGAGGGACAGGTGGCCACCGGGGAGCTGTTTTTT
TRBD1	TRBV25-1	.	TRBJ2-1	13	CASSEWTGLEQFF	TGTGCCAGCAGTGAATGGACAGGTCTAGAGCAGTTCTTC
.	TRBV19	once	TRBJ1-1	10	CASKGEGAFF	TGTGCCAGTAAGGGGGAAGGAGCTTTCTTT
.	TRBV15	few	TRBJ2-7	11	CATADLYEQYF	TGTGCCACCGCAGACTTGTACGAGCAGTACTTC
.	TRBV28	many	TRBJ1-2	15	CASTSSPSDGYGYTF	TGTGCCAGCACCTCCAGCCCGTCAGACGGCTATGGCTACACCTTC
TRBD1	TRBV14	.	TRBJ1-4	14	CASSQAAGGGGLFF	TGTGCCAGCAGCCAAGCGGCAGGGGGCGGCGGACTGTTTTTT
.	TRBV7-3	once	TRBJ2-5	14	CASSSQRQGETQYF	TGTGCCAGCAGCAGCCAACGTCAGGGGGAGACCCAGTACTTC
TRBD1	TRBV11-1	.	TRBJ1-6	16	CASSSSLRGNNSPLHF	TGTGCCAGCAGCTCATCCCTCAGGGGGAATAATTCACCCCTCCACTTT
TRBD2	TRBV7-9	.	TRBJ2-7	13	CASLAGGSYEQYF	TGTGCCAGCCTAGCGGGAGGGAGCTACGAGCAGTACTTC
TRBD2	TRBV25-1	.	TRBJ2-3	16	CASSESLAGSTDTQYF	TGTGCCAGCAGTGAGTCATTAGCGGGTAGCACAGATACGCAGTATTTT
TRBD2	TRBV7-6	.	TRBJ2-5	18	CASRGPSGGQWRQETQYF	TGTGCCAGCAGGGGACCTAGCGGGGGTCAGTGGAGGCAAGAGACCCAGTACTTC